This T cell receptor (beta chain) was documented in a study of shared clonotypes between healthy human individuals. The V gene lost 5 bases and the J gene lost 2 bases, with 7 bases spanning the gap. CDR1 SEHNR and CDR2 FQNEAQ come from the germline V gene (reference sequence). The CDR3 length is 12 residues. It was roughly 190 ng DNA, about 30,000 T cell genomes, that sorted-subset replicate PCRs used. Authors' data handling: Filtering of immunoSEQ junctional sequences could not match full-length read filtering. Method: immunoSEQ multiplex PCR; TCRdb's copy keeps in-frame clones and lacks some. The D gene and trimming were derived from the DNA, and the V and J assignments and clone size from that table. The table lists hundreds of thousands of clones, over 90% of them singletons. Naive CD8 cells were CD45RO-negative, positively selected for CCR7, excluding terminally differentiated effector memory CD45RA+ cells. Healthy HIV-negative adults without recent acute infections or vaccinations served as donors.

This clone has just a few counts. Other DNA sequences in this specimen translate into the identical CDR3. Material for sequencing was naive CD8+ T cells sorted from blood. The chain has TRBV7-9 and TRBJ2-7; D is undetermined. The clonotype was recovered from a man younger than 45 in good health. The CDR3 coding sequence is TGTGCCAGCAGCCTCGGCACCTACGAGCAGTACTTC. The encoded protein is CASSLGTYEQYF.